Many counts were recorded for the clone carrying this T cell receptor (beta chain). What it recognizes is unknown. This record comes from a study of CD8 T cells in ankylosing spondylitis. Quantitative molecular-barcoded 5'-RACE generated the TCR beta libraries. TCRdb itself ran the 5' RACE reads through MiXCR, one entry per CDR3 protein. The top ten hold 6.8% of the sample, which has about 240,000 distinct CDR3 sequences, about 9.1% seen once. The V end lost 2 bases, the J end lost 9 bases, and 13 bases lay between the germline ends. The germline V gene has CDR1 MNHNY and CDR2 SVGAGI (reference sequence). The CDR3 totals 13 residues. Regarding the study as a whole: There was a TCR beta motif, made of roughly eight highly homologous variants, that appeared characteristic of ankylosing spondylitis blood.

Sequenced input: blood, either unsorted or a sorted T cell fraction (not recorded which). J is TRBJ1-1 and V is TRBV6-6; a weak D match, TRBD1 (5 bases). This sequence originates from a male donor with ankylosing spondylitis or in good health (not recorded which). The CDR3 nucleotides are TGTGCCAGCAGTTACGGCGGGGCTTTGAAAGCTTTCTTT. Translating gives CASSYGGALKAFF.